This T cell receptor (beta chain) is drawn from a study of blood T cell repertoires in COVID-19. Whole-study context: Samples taken during acute and convalescent COVID-19 were collected in the United States, Italy and Spain. T cells, B-cell-depleted T cells, or PBMCs supplied cDNA or gDNA.

The authors' processing: Nucleated cell counts were estimated from reference gene primer amplification. Assay used: immunoSEQ multiplex PCR; TCRdb lists only in-frame clones, some missing. The D gene and trimming were derived from the DNA, and the V and J assignments and clone size from that table. The sample lists about 59,000 clones, more than 65% occurring once. The germline gives CDR1 LGHDT, CDR2 YNNKEL (reference sequence). The CDR3 contains 12 residues. With 1 base removed from V and 4 bases from J, the gap between germline ends came to 5 bases. The sequence derives from a woman between 65 and 79 years old with acute or convalescent COVID-19. The J gene is TRBJ2-7, the V gene TRBV3-1 (or the pseudogene TRBV3-2), with D hard to call. The sequenced sample was peripheral blood. The CDR3 DNA follows: TGTGCCAGCAGCCAAGGCGAATACGAGCAGTACTTC. This encodes CASSQGEYEQYF.